This T cell receptor beta chain originates from a study of Ad26.COV2.S vaccination and SARS-CoV-2 variants. General study points: Total T cell responses may have been underestimated by the TCR breadth and depth analyses.

The table came from immunoSEQ multiplex PCR; TCRdb's copy has only in-frame clones and leaves some out. The table has fewer than 400,000 clones, approximately 89% seen once. Notes on this clone: Its antigen is unknown.

Treatment denoted: approximately 18 received Ad26.COV2.S at low or high dose, single or two shots; about 5 received placebo; per-sample allocation not given. Specimens were obtained on day 63 following the first vaccine or placebo injection. Germline lookup yields CDR1 LNHDA and CDR2 SQIVND (reference sequence). The CDR3 is 15 amino acids. Trimming took 4 bases from V and 0 from J; bases not matched to a gene: 1. Source: peripheral blood, taken in a trial of Ad26.COV2.S vaccine versus placebo. This sequence joins TRBV19 and TRBJ2-7; the match to TRBD2 covers 12 bases. This clonotype originated in a person between 18 and 65 years old who received the Ad26.COV2.S COVID-19 vaccine or a placebo. Here the CDR3 DNA reads TGTGCCAGTAGTAAGACTAGCGGGAGCTCCTACGAGCAGTACTTC. This encodes CASSKTSGSSYEQYF. Together with reference TRBV19 and TRBJ2-7, the CDR3 gives the full variable domain: DGGITQSPKYLFRKEGQNVTLSCEQNLNHDAMYWYRQDPGQGLRLIYYSQIVNDFQKGDIAEGYSVSREKKESFPLTVTSAQKNPTAFYLCASSKTSGSSYEQYFGPGTRLTVT.